This T cell receptor beta chain was sequenced during a study of cytotoxic CD8 clonotypes in ibrutinib-treated CLL. General observations from the study: Baseline-level clonality went beyond age-matched healthy donors and moved in step with circulating CD8+ T-cell counts. Public clonotypes (which were uncommon) either contracted or remained stable on treatment.

Method: immunoSEQ multiplex PCR; TCRdb's copy keeps in-frame clones and lacks some. The sample lists about 68,000 clones, under 70% seen once, with approximately 5.2% in the top ten. On this clone itself: Its antigen is undetermined.

CDR1 is SGHRS and CDR2 is YFSETQ in the germline V gene. The CDR3 has 15 amino acids. V was cut by 1 base and J by 4 bases, with 14 bases left in between. Sequencing was performed on PBMCs, taken after 12 months of ibrutinib treatment. The chain employs TRBV5-1 and TRBJ1-2, with a tentative D call TRBD1 (6 bases). The sequence was obtained from a human donor with chronic lymphocytic leukemia. CDR3 region: CASSLFAGASYGYTF. The CDR3 nucleotides are TGCGCCAGCAGCTTGTTCGCAGGGGCGTCCTATGGCTACACCTTC.